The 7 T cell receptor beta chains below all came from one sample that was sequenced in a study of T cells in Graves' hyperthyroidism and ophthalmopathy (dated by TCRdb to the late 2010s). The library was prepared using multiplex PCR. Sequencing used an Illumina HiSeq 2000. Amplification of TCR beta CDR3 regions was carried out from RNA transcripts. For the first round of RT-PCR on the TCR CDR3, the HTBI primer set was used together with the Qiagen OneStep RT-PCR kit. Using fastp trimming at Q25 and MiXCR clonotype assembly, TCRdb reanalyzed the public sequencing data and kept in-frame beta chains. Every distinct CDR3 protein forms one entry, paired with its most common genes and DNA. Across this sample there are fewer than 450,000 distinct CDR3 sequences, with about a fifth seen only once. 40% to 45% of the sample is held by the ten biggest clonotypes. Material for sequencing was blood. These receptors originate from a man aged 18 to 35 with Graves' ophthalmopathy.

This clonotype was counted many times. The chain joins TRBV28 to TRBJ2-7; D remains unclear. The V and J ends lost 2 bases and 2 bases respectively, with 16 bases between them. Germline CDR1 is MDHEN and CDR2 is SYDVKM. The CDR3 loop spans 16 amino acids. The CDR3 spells CASSLRQAGITYEQYF. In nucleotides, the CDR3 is TGTGCCAGCAGTTTACGTCAGGCTGGCATCACCTACGAGCAGTACTTC. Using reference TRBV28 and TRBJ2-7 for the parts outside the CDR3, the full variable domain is DVKVTQSSRYLVKRTGEKVFLECVQDMDHENMFWYRQDPGLGLRLIYFSYDVKMKEKGDIPEGYSVSREKKERFSLILESASTNQTSMYLCASSLRQAGITYEQYFGPGTRLTVT.

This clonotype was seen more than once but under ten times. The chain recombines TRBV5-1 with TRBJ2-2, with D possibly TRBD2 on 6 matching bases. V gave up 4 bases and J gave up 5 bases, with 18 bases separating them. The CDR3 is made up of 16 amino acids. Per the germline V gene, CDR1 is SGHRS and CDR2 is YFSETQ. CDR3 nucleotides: TGCGCCAGCAGCGCCGGGGACTGGGGCGTGACCGGGGAGCTGTTTTTT. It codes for CASSAGDWGVTGELFF.

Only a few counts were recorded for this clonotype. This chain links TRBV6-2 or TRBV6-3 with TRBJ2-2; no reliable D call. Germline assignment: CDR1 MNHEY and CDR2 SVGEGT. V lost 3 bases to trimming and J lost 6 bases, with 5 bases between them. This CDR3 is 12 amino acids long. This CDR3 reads CASSYFSGELFF. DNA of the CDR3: TGTGCCAGCAGTTATTTCTCCGGGGAGCTGTTTTTT.

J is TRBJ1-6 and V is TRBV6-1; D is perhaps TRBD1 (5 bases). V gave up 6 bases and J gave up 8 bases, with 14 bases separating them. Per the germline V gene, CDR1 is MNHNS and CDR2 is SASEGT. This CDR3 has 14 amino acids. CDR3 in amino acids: CASRSTAIDSPLHF. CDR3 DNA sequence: TGTGCCAGCAGATCGACAGCTATTGATTCACCCCTCCACTTT.

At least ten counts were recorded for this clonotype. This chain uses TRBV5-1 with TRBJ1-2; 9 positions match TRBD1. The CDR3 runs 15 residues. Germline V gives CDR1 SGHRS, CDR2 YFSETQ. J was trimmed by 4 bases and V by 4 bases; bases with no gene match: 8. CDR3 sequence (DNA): TGCGCCAGCAGCCCGGGACAGGGTGCCTTCTATGGCTACACCTTC. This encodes CASSPGQGAFYGYTF. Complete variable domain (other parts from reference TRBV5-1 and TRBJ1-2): KAGVTQTPRYLIKTRGQQVTLSCSPISGHRSVSWYQQTPGQGLQFLFEYFSETQRNKGNFPGRFSGRQFSNSRSEMNVSTLELGDSALYLCASSPGQGAFYGYTFGSGTRLTVV.

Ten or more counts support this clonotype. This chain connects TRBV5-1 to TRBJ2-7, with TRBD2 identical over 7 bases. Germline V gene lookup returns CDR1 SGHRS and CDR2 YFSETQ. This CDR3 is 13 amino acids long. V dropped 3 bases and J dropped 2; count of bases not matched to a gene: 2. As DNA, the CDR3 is TGCGCCAGCAGCTCCGGGACTACCTACGAGCAGTACTTC. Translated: CASSSGTTYEQYF.

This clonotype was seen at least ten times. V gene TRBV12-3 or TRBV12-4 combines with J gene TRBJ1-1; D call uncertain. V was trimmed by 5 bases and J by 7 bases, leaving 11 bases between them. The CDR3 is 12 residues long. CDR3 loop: CASSPPGSEAFF. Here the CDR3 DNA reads TGTGCCAGCAGTCCCCCTGGGAGTGAAGCTTTCTTT.